These T cell receptor beta chains were read from a single sample in a study of cytomegalovirus exposure and HLA in healthy donors. The repertoire was sequenced with immunoSEQ multiplex PCR; TCRdb's copy has only in-frame clones and lacks some. Of about 170,000 clones in the sample, roughly four fifths were seen once. The material sequenced was PBMCs. These receptor sequences come from a woman aged 25-40 years in good health and CMV-seropositive. CDR3s include the opening cysteine and the closing phenylalanine or tryptophan. A D gene is named only where the DNA matches it firmly. Clone size is given for some rows only: seen once, a few or many times, or a class if the clone is expanded.

D,J,size,V,DNA,CDR3
NA,TRBJ1-2,NA,TRBV30,TGTGCCTGGATAGGGGGTACTGGCTACACCTTC,CAWIGGTGYTF
TRBD2,TRBJ2-1,NA,TRBV4-3,TGCGCCAGCAGCCAAGATCGGGGGGGTCATGAGCAGTTCTTC,CASSQDRGGHEQFF
NA,TRBJ2-6,few,TRBV19,TGTGCCAGTAGTACCCAGGGGTTTTGGTCTGGGGCCAACGTCCTGACTTTC,CASSTQGFWSGANVLTF
TRBD2,TRBJ2-7,NA,TRBV6-5,TGTGCCAGCAGTACGAAACTAGCGGGGGACCGTAAGCAGTACTTC,CASSTKLAGDRKQYF
NA,TRBJ1-5,NA,TRBV19,TGTGCCAGTAGTATATCCTTAGTAGGCAATCAGCCCCAGCATTTT,CASSISLVGNQPQHF
NA,TRBJ2-7,once,TRBV28,TGTGCCAGCACCGGACTGACCTCCTACGAGCAGTACTTC,CASTGLTSYEQYF
TRBD1,TRBJ1-1,NA,TRBV29-1,TGCAGCGTCAGACAGGGGTTGAACACTGAAGCTTTCTTT,CSVRQGLNTEAFF
NA,TRBJ2-3,NA,TRBV6-5,TGTGCCAGCAGTTACGCGGCGGGTACGCAGTATTTT,CASSYAAGTQYF
TRBD1,TRBJ1-4,NA,TRBV5-5,TGTGCCAGCAGCGGGACAGGGCGGTATGAAAAACTGTTTTTT,CASSGTGRYEKLFF
TRBD1,TRBJ1-2,NA,TRBV5-6,TGTGCCAGCAGCTGGTCCGGGACAGTGTTCTATGGCTACACCTTC,CASSWSGTVFYGYTF
NA,TRBJ1-1,NA,TRBV25-1,TGTGCCAGCAGTAACCCGGGGAACACTGAAGCTTTCTTT,CASSNPGNTEAFF
NA,TRBJ2-6,NA,TRBV5-4,TGTGCCAGCAGCTTCTGGAGGGGCGCGGTTGGGGCCAACGTCCTGACTTTC,CASSFWRGAVGANVLTF
NA,TRBJ1-4,NA,TRBV25-1,TGTGCCAGCAGTGATAGGGGTCATAATGAAAAACTGTTTTTT,CASSDRGHNEKLFF
NA,TRBJ1-4,NA,TRBV7-2,TGTGCCAGCAGCTCCCGTCCTCAGGGGTTTGGTGAAAAACTGTTTTTT,CASSSRPQGFGEKLFF
TRBD1,TRBJ1-4,NA,TRBV28,TGTGCCAGCAGCCCGACAGGGGAAGGAGAAAAACTGTTTTTT,CASSPTGEGEKLFF